The next 15 T cell receptor beta chains were all read from a single sample in a study of T-cell memory formation after mild COVID-19. MiXCR, applied by TCRdb to the 5' RACE reads, yields one record per CDR3 protein. The repertoire consists of about 160,000 distinct CDR3 sequences, with around a third occurring once and the leading ten covering around 12%. Input material: PBMCs or a T cell subset sorted from them (not recorded which). Receptors originate from an adult woman who had mild COVID-19 (a few samples of this study predate the infection). Cell type and time point are not known.

The chain carries TRBV7-2 and TRBJ1-5, with D maybe TRBD1 (6 bases). CDR3 size: 13 residues. Germline V CDR1 and CDR2: SGHTA, FQGNSA. The ends were cut back, 5 bases at V and 8 bases at J, with 13 bases in the middle. CDR3 nucleotide sequence: TGTGCCAGCAGCCTGGACAGAGTGGAGCCCCAGCATTTT. Its protein is CASSLDRVEPQHF.

This clonotype was seen a few times. The rearrangement joins TRBV3-1 to TRBJ2-1, with 14 bases that match TRBD2. V lost 0 bases and J lost 7; bases outside the gene matches: 11. Per the germline V gene, CDR1 is LGHDT and CDR2 is YNNKEL (reference sequence). The CDR3 is 19 amino acids. CDR3 sequence reads: CASSQDEKTSGGASNEQFF. CDR3 nucleotides: TGTGCCAGCAGCCAAGATGAAAAGACTAGCGGGGGGGCATCGAATGAGCAGTTCTTC.

In its sample, this clonotype was seen a few times. The chain carries TRBV19 and TRBJ2-5, with 7 bases that match TRBD1. Germline V lookup: CDR1 LNHDA, CDR2 SQIVND (reference sequence). CDR3 size: 16 residues. V was clipped by 3 bases and J by 3 bases; unmatched bases: 10. DNA of the CDR3: TGTGCCAGTAGTATGCGGACTGGGGACAGAAAAGAGACCCAGTACTTC. This codes for CASSMRTGDRKETQYF.

A few counts support this clonotype. The chain employs TRBV12-3 or TRBV12-4 and TRBJ1-4; perhaps TRBD1 as D (5 bases). V lost 5 bases to trimming and J lost 8 bases, with 18 bases between them. CDR3 size: 15 residues. CDR3 protein: CASSPSGLGGEKLFF. In nucleotides, the CDR3 is TGTGCCAGCAGTCCCTCGGGTCTTGGGGGGGAAAAACTGTTTTTT.

CDR3 loop: CASSFGLANEQFF. The CDR3 nucleotides read TGTGCCAGCAGCTTCGGACTAGCCAATGAGCAGTTCTTC. The chain uses TRBV11-3 and TRBJ2-1; 8 nucleotides align to TRBD2. CDR1 SGHNT and CDR2 YENEEA come from the germline V gene. The CDR3 covers 13 residues. The J segment lost 6 bases and the V segment lost 3 bases, leaving 1 base of the junction unmatched.

The chain employs TRBV11-2 and TRBJ2-1; 12 positions match TRBD2. V was pared by 3 bases and J by 8 bases, with 5 bases of the junction left unmatched. Germline-derived CDR1 and CDR2 are SGHAT and FQNNGV. The CDR3 has 15 residues. DNA of the CDR3: TGTGCCAGCAGCTTTTCTAGCGGGGGGGCTTATGAGCAGTTCTTC. This codes for CASSFSSGGAYEQFF.

This chain joins TRBV11-2 and TRBJ1-4; D is unclear. This CDR3 has 14 amino acids. Trimming took 5 bases from V and 6 from J, leaving 13 bases between them. Germline assignment: CDR1 SGHAT and CDR2 FQNNGV. This chain's CDR3 is CASSPRGVDEKLFF. The CDR3, as DNA: TGTGCCAGCAGCCCCCGGGGTGTGGATGAAAAACTGTTTTTT.

This clonotype was counted a few times. The chain carries TRBV5-1 and TRBJ2-5; D perhaps matches TRBD2 (5 bases). Germline CDR1 is SGHRS and CDR2 is YFSETQ. The CDR3 length is 14 residues. V was clipped by 1 base and J by 1 base, with 8 bases between them. CDR3 coding DNA: TGCGCCAGCAGCTTGTCCCTAGCCCAAGAGACCCAGTACTTC. Translating gives CASSLSLAQETQYF.

This chain connects TRBV5-1 to TRBJ2-3; 14 nucleotides match TRBD2. Per the germline V gene, CDR1 is SGHRS and CDR2 is YFSETQ. This CDR3 region has 16 residues. After removal of 0 bases from V and 8 bases from J, the junction contained 5 bases not matched to a gene. The CDR3 spells CASSLAGTSGSSTQYF. Here the CDR3 DNA reads TGCGCCAGCAGCTTGGCCGGGACTAGCGGGAGTAGTACGCAGTATTTT.

The chain joins TRBV10-3 to TRBJ1-2; 10 nucleotides line up with TRBD1. CDR1 is ENHRY, CDR2 SYGVKD, per germline. CDR3 length: 14 amino acids. Unmatched junction bases numbered 1, after V lost 2 bases and J lost 4 bases. The CDR3 region has the DNA TGTGCCATCAGTGAGCGGGACAGGGGCTATGGCTACACCTTC. It translates to CAISERDRGYGYTF.

The chain joins TRBV12-3 or TRBV12-4 to TRBJ2-2; TRBD2 aligns across 7 bases. The CDR3 contains 15 residues. V trimming: 2 bases; J trimming: 6 bases; junction bases outside the gene matches: 6. The DNA for the CDR3 is TGTGCCAGCAGTTTACGGGGGAGGGAACCCGGGGAGCTGTTTTTT. Amino acid sequence: CASSLRGREPGELFF.

This clonotype was found a few times. The junction and the germline gene differ at one end; a read error may be behind it. The J gene is TRBJ1-5, the V gene TRBV12-3 or TRBV12-4; D unclear. There are 13 residues in the CDR3. The DNA of the CDR3 is TGTGCCAGCACTTTAAGGCAAAATCAGCCCCAGCATTTT. Translated, it gives CASTLRQNQPQHF.

This clonotype was counted a few times. This sequence joins TRBV4-1 and TRBJ2-1, with 8 bases fitting TRBD2. The CDR3 totals 17 residues. Germline-derived CDR1 and CDR2 are MGHRA and YSYEKL. Trimming cost V 0 bases and J 4 bases; bases outside gene matches: 8. The chain's CDR3 is CASSQDDIGGGYNEQFF. The CDR3 bases are TGCGCCAGCAGCCAAGATGATATCGGGGGGGGATACAATGAGCAGTTCTTC.

The chain uses TRBV12-3 or TRBV12-4 and TRBJ1-6, with unresolved D. Deletions cut 5 bases from V and 10 bases from J, with 12 bases between. CDR3 size: 13 residues. The CDR3 loop is CASSLQSSSPLHF. The CDR3 DNA reads TGTGCCAGCAGTCTACAGTCCTCCTCACCCCTCCACTTT.

This clonotype was recorded a few times. V is TRBV20-1 and J is TRBJ2-7; D remains ambiguous. CDR1 is DFQATT and CDR2 is SNEGSKA in the germline V gene (reference sequence). The CDR3 has 12 residues. V lost 3 bases and J 4 bases, leaving 10 bases between the germline ends. In DNA, the CDR3 is TGCAGTGCTAGTCCTTCGGCTTACGAGCAGTACTTC. Its translation: CSASPSAYEQYF.